The 12 T cell receptor beta chains below were found in one sample sequenced in a study of blood T cells in healthy people across ages. Then a second PCR, running about 7 to 11 cycles, was carried out with a sample-barcoded 5' primer and a J-beta primer mix. TCRdb called the 5' RACE reads again in MiXCR, with one record for every CDR3 protein. The sample yields about 2 million distinct CDR3 sequences, just under 50% seen once. Sequenced: blood. The source is a middle-aged woman in good health.

This clonotype was picked up many times. The V call is TRBV5-1, the J call TRBJ1-1, with 8 bases identical to TRBD1. V shed 3 bases and J 1 base; nucleotides not matched to a gene: 2. Germline-derived CDR1 and CDR2 are SGHRS and YFSETQ. The CDR3 contains 14 residues. The CDR3: CASSSTGGNTEAFF. The CDR3 DNA reads TGCGCCAGCAGCTCTACAGGGGGGAACACTGAAGCTTTCTTT. Full variable domain (rest looked up from reference TRBV5-1 and TRBJ1-1): KAGVTQTPRYLIKTRGQQVTLSCSPISGHRSVSWYQQTPGQGLQFLFEYFSETQRNKGNFPGRFSGRQFSNSRSEMNVSTLELGDSALYLCASSSTGGNTEAFFGQGTRLTVV.

This clonotype was seen only a few times. The DNA of the CDR3 is TGTGCCAGCAGTTTATCATTTGGGGAGGGCTACACCTTC. Protein product: CASSLSFGEGYTF. The chain combines TRBV28 with TRBJ1-2; no reliable D call. Between the trimmed V and J ends, which lost 1 base and 8 bases, there was a span of 11 bases. Germline loops: CDR1 MDHEN, CDR2 SYDVKM. CDR3 size: 13 residues.

The gene calls are TRBV7-9 and TRBJ2-3; TRBD1 aligns across 12 bases. This CDR3 comprises 15 residues. J lost 8 bases, V lost 6 bases, and 9 bases had no gene match. Germline V gene sequence: CDR1 SEHNR, CDR2 FQNEAQ (reference sequence). The CDR3 coding sequence is TGTGCCAGCAGTCCGCCGGGACAGGGGGCGAGTACGCAGTATTTT. Its protein product is CASSPPGQGASTQYF.

This chain connects TRBV5-1 to TRBJ2-3, with 10 bases lining up with TRBD2. The CDR3 spans 16 residues. Germline CDR1 is SGHRS and CDR2 is YFSETQ. J gave up 6 bases and V 0 bases, and 7 bases lay outside the gene matches. The CDR3, as DNA: TGCGCCAGCAGCTTGGAGGGGCTAGCGGGGGTGGATACGCAGTATTTT. Protein: CASSLEGLAGVDTQYF.

The gene calls are TRBV4-2 and TRBJ2-3, with 8 bases identical to TRBD2. Trimming removed 0 bases from V and 3 bases from J; junction bases left unmatched: 5. This CDR3 comprises 16 residues. CDR1 LGHNA and CDR2 YNFKEQ come from the germline V gene. For the CDR3, the DNA is TGTGCCAGCAGCCAAGAATCGGGGGGGCTGACAGATACGCAGTATTTT. Its protein product is CASSQESGGLTDTQYF.

V usage is TRBV29-1 and J usage is TRBJ2-5, with D perhaps matching TRBD2 (7 bases). There are 13 residues in the CDR3. Germline V lookup: CDR1 SQVTM, CDR2 ANQGSEA. Trimming stripped 7 bases from V and 5 bases from J, with 17 bases between. CDR3 protein: CSAEGGAWETQYF. The DNA of the CDR3 is TGCAGCGCCGAAGGGGGGGCGTGGGAGACCCAGTACTTC.

The chain is built from TRBV5-1 and TRBJ2-5; D ambiguous. In germline, CDR1 is SGHRS, CDR2 YFSETQ. This CDR3 spans 16 amino acids. V was shortened by 0 bases and J by 5 bases, with 17 bases between the two germline ends. This chain's CDR3 is CASSLASVSPGETQYF. Here the CDR3 DNA reads TGCGCCAGCAGCTTGGCTAGTGTCAGCCCTGGGGAGACCCAGTACTTC.

This clonotype was picked up many times. The V gene is TRBV29-1, the J gene TRBJ2-7; D remains ambiguous. Between the trimmed V and J ends, which lost 1 base and 10 bases, there was a span of 20 bases. Germline assignment: CDR1 SQVTM and CDR2 ANQGSEA. The CDR3 contains 14 residues. The CDR3 spells CSVEGNRLGREQYF. The DNA of the CDR3 is TGCAGCGTTGAAGGAAATCGGCTCGGAAGAGAACAGTACTTC.

The chain carries TRBV24-1 and TRBJ1-2; D is uncertain. With 3 bases removed from V and 3 bases from J, the gap between germline ends came to 1 base. Per the germline V gene, CDR1 is KGHDR and CDR2 is SFDVKD. The CDR3 totals 11 residues. CDR3 sequence (DNA): TGTGCCACCAGTGATGACTATGGCTACACCTTC. It is translated as CATSDDYGYTF.

This clonotype was observed a handful of times. The chain uses TRBV20-1 and TRBJ1-2, with 9 bases matching TRBD1. This CDR3 is built from 12 residues. Losses at the gene ends were 6 bases for V and 8 bases for J; bases not matched to a gene: 7. Germline assignment: CDR1 DFQATT and CDR2 SNEGSKA (reference sequence). CDR3 bases: TGCAGTGCGGGGGGACAGGGAAAAGGCTACACCTTC. Translated, it gives CSAGGQGKGYTF.

This clonotype appeared a few times. CDR3: CASSHRDRAYNEQFF. Here the CDR3 DNA reads TGTGCCAGCAGTCACCGGGACAGGGCCTACAATGAGCAGTTCTTC. This sequence joins TRBV12-3 or TRBV12-4 and TRBJ2-1; TRBD1 aligns across 9 bases. The V segment lost 5 bases and the J segment 2 bases; nucleotides outside the gene matches: 4. The CDR3 contains 15 residues.

Turning to this clonotype: The junction shows a germline mismatch at one end, possibly a read error. The chain carries TRBV20-1 and TRBJ1-2; D is undetermined. Germline CDR1 is DFQATT and CDR2 is SNEGSKA (reference sequence). The CDR3 totals 11 residues. CDR3 protein: CSASELYDYTF. CDR3 sequence (DNA): TGCAGTGCTAGTGAACTCTATGACTACACCTTC.